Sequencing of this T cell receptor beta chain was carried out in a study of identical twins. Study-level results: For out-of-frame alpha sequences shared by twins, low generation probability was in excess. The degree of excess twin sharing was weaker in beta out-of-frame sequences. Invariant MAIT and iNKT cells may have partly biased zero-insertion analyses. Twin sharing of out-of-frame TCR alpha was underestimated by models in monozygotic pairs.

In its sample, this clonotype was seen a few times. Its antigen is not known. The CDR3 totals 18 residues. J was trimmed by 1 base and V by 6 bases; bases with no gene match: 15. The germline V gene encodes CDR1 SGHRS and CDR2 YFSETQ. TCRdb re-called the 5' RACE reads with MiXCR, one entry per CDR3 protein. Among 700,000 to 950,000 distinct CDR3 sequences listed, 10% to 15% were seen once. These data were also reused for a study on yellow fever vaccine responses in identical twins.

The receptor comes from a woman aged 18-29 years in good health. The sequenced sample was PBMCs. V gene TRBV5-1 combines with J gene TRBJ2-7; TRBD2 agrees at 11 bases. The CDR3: CASTTTSGTAVGSYEQYF. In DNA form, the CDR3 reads TGCGCCAGCACAACGACTAGCGGGACTGCCGTGGGGTCCTACGAGCAGTACTTC. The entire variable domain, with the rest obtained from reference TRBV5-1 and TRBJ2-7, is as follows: KAGVTQTPRYLIKTRGQQVTLSCSPISGHRSVSWYQQTPGQGLQFLFEYFSETQRNKGNFPGRFSGRQFSNSRSEMNVSTLELGDSALYLCASTTTSGTAVGSYEQYFGPGTRLTVT.